The 14 T cell receptor beta chains in this list originate from one sample, sequenced in a study of OX40 agonist ivuxolimab in advanced cancers. Assay used: immunoSEQ multiplex PCR; TCRdb lists only in-frame clones, some missing. The table lists some 62,000 clones, 79% of them singletons. Sequenced here: CD4+ or CD8+ T cells sorted from blood, sampled in a trial of the OX40 agonist ivuxolimab. All receptors come from an adult with an advanced solid tumor such as melanoma, head and neck, liver or kidney cancer.

This clone has more than one count but fewer than ten. This CDR3 reads CASRDGNTEAFF. The CDR3 region has the DNA TGTGCCAGTAGAGACGGAAACACTGAAGCTTTCTTT. This chain uses TRBV19 with TRBJ1-1; the D is unclear. Trimming stripped 6 bases from V and 2 bases from J, with 7 bases between. The germline V gene has CDR1 LNHDA and CDR2 SQIVND (reference sequence). CDR3 length: 12 amino acids.

The rearrangement joins TRBV29-1 to TRBJ2-5; no firm D call. CDR1 is SQVTM and CDR2 is ANQGSEA in the germline V gene. The V gene lost 4 bases and the J gene lost 1 base, with 10 bases spanning the gap. The CDR3 is made up of 13 amino acids. CDR3 in DNA: TGCAGCGTTGTCAAACAGACCCAAGAGACCCAGTACTTC. This encodes CSVVKQTQETQYF. Full variable domain (outside the CDR3, taken from reference TRBV29-1 and TRBJ2-5): SAVISQKPSRDICQRGTSLTIQCQVDSQVTMMFWYRQQPGQSLTLIATANQGSEATYESGFVIDKFPISRPNLTFSTLTVSNMSPEDSSIYLCSVVKQTQETQYFGPGTRLLVL.

V gene TRBV29-1 combines with J gene TRBJ2-3; D may be TRBD2 (6 bases). The ends were cut back, 3 bases at V and 5 bases at J, with 9 bases in the middle. CDR3 length: 12 amino acids. The germline V gene has CDR1 SQVTM and CDR2 ANQGSEA. CDR3: CSVEWGGDTQYF. CDR3 DNA sequence: TGCAGCGTTGAGTGGGGAGGAGATACGCAGTATTTT.

This chain uses TRBV6-5 with TRBJ2-1; TRBD2 might be the D (6 bases). Per the germline V gene, CDR1 is MNHEY and CDR2 is SVGAGI. V gave up 5 bases and J gave up 5 bases, with 7 bases separating them. The CDR3 covers 12 residues. For the CDR3, the DNA is TGTGCCAGCAGTCGGGGGAACAATGAGCAGTTCTTC. The encoded protein is CASSRGNNEQFF.

The V call is TRBV2, the J call TRBJ1-2, with D unresolved. The CDR3 is 14 residues long. Trimming left V 4 bases short and J 7 bases short, with 16 bases between. The V gene's germline CDR1 is SNHLY and CDR2 FYNNEI. CDR3 DNA sequence: TGTGCCAGCAGTGTGGAGGGAGGCAAGGGTGGCTACACCTTC. It encodes CASSVEGGKGGYTF.

J is TRBJ2-3 and V is TRBV10-1; D may be TRBD2 (6 bases). V lost 3 bases, J lost 5 bases, and 15 bases lay in between. The CDR3 is 15 amino acids. Germline CDR1 is WNHNN and CDR2 is SYGVQD (reference sequence). The CDR3 protein is CASSERTRRGDTQYF. The CDR3 region has the DNA TGCGCCAGCAGTGAACGGACTCGGCGGGGAGATACGCAGTATTTT.

This clone was seen once. The chain couples TRBV2 to TRBJ1-2; D is perhaps TRBD1 (6 bases). CDR1 SNHLY and CDR2 FYNNEI come from the germline V gene. This CDR3 has 16 residues. V lost 2 bases to trimming and J lost 4 bases, with 17 bases between them. The CDR3 DNA follows: TGTGCCAGCAGTGAAATGTTTGGGGGGCAGGTCTATGGCTACACCTTC. Residues: CASSEMFGGQVYGYTF.

This chain joins TRBV6-5 and TRBJ2-1; 9 nucleotides line up with TRBD1. V lost 6 bases to trimming and J lost 9 bases; unmatched junction nucleotides: 12. Germline lookup yields CDR1 MNHEY and CDR2 SVGAGI. The CDR3 is 15 amino acids. The CDR3, as DNA: TGTGCCAGCAGCCCAGGGACAGGGAAGGTTGGTGAGCAGTTCTTC. It translates to CASSPGTGKVGEQFF.

The V call is TRBV4-3, the J call TRBJ2-3; no definite D call. V was shortened by 0 bases and J by 0 bases, with 4 bases between the two germline ends. Germline values: CDR1 LGHNA, CDR2 YSLEER. The CDR3 has 14 residues. CDR3 in DNA: TGCGCCAGCAGCCAAGAAGGGAGCACAGATACGCAGTATTTT. Encoded protein: CASSQEGSTDTQYF.

This rearrangement joins TRBV28 to TRBJ2-2; D remains unclear. The ends were cut back, 6 bases at V and 6 bases at J, with 11 bases in the middle. The CDR3 extends over 13 amino acids. Germline-derived CDR1 and CDR2 are MDHEN and SYDVKM. As DNA, the CDR3 is TGTGCCAGCAGGTCTCCGGGTTCCGGGGAGCTGTTTTTT. Residues: CASRSPGSGELFF.

This chain links TRBV28 with TRBJ2-1, with D unclear. Trimming removed 7 bases from V and 1 base from J, with 8 bases in between. The CDR3 sequence is 13 residues long. Germline V gene sequence: CDR1 MDHEN, CDR2 SYDVKM. The chain's CDR3 is CASKATSYNEQFF. CDR3 nucleotides: TGTGCCAGCAAGGCTACATCCTACAATGAGCAGTTCTTC.

This chain connects TRBV2 to TRBJ2-2; no clear D gene. V shed 6 bases and J shed 1 base, with 6 bases lying between them. Germline V gene data show CDR1 as SNHLY and CDR2 as FYNNEI. The CDR3 contains 13 residues. The chain's CDR3 is CASSPGNTGELFF. CDR3 bases: TGTGCCAGCAGCCCAGGGAACACCGGGGAGCTGTTTTTT.

This chain links TRBV4-2 with TRBJ1-5, with no clear D. The ends were cut back, 4 bases at V and 4 bases at J, with 17 bases in the middle. The CDR3 spans 16 residues. CDR1 and CDR2 (germline): LGHNA, YNFKEQ. The CDR3 spells CASSPLVGPLNQPQHF. The CDR3 nucleotides are TGTGCCAGCAGCCCGCTTGTAGGGCCTCTAAATCAGCCCCAGCATTTT.

In its sample, this clone was seen a few times. This chain connects TRBV12-5 to TRBJ2-1, with a weak D call TRBD2 (5 bases). Germline V lookup: CDR1 LGHNT, CDR2 FRNRAP. This CDR3 is built from 12 residues. V lost 2 bases, J lost 12 bases, and 11 bases lay in between. For the CDR3, the DNA is TGTGCTAGTGGTTTGACCGCCGGAGGGCAGTTCTTC. It specifies CASGLTAGGQFF.